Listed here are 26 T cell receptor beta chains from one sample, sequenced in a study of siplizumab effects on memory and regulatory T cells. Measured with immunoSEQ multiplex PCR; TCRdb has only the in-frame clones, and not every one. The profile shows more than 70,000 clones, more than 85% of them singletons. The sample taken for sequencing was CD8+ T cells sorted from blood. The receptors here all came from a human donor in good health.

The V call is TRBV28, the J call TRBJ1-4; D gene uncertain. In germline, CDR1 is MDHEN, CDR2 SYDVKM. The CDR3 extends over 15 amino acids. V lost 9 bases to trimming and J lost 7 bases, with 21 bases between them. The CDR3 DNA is TGTGCCAGGTTAGTTTGCCGGAAACATGGTGAAAAACTGTTTTTT. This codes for CARLVCRKHGEKLFF.

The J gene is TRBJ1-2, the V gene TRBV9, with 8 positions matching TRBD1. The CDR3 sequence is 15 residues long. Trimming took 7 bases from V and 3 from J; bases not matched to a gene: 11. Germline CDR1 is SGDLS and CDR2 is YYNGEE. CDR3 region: CASDRGESLDYGYTF. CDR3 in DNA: TGTGCCAGCGACAGGGGCGAGAGCCTGGACTATGGCTACACCTTC.

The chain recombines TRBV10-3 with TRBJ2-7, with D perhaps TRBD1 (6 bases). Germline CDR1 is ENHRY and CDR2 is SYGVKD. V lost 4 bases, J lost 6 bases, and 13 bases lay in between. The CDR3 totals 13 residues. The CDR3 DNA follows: TGTGCCATCAGTGTGGACAGCCTGCTCGAGCAGTACTTC. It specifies CAISVDSLLEQYF.

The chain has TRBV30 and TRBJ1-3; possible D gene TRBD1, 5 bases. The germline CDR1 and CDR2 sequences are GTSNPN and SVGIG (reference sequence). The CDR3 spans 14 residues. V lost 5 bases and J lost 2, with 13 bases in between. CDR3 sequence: CAWEGGGTGNTIYF. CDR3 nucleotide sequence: TGTGCCTGGGAAGGCGGGGGGACTGGAAACACCATATATTTT.

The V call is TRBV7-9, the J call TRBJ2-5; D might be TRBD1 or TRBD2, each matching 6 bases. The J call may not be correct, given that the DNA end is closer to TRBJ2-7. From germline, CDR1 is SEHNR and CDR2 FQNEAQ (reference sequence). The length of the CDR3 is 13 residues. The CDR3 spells CASSSRGRNEQYF. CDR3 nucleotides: TGTGCCAGCAGCTCAAGGGGGAGGAACGAGCAGTACTTC.

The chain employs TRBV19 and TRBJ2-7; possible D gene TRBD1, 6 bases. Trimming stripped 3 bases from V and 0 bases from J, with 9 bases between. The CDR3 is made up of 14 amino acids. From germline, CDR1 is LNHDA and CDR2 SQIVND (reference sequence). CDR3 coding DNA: TGTGCCAGTAGTATGACAGGTCGCTCCTACGAGCAGTACTTC. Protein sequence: CASSMTGRSYEQYF.

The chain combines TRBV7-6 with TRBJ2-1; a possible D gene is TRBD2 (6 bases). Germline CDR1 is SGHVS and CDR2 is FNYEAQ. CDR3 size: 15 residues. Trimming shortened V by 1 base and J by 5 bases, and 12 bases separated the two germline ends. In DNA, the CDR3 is TGTGCCAGCAGCTTAGACGGGCTAGCGAACAATGAGCAGTTCTTC. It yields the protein CASSLDGLANNEQFF.

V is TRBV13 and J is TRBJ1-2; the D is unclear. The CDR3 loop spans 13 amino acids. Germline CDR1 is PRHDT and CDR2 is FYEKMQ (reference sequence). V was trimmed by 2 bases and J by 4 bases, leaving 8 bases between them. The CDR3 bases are TGTGCCAGCAGCTTAAGACGAAGCTATGGCTACACCTTC. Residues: CASSLRRSYGYTF. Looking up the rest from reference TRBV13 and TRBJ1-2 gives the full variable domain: AAGVIQSPRHLIKEKRETATLKCYPIPRHDTVYWYQQGPGQDPQFLISFYEKMQSDKGSIPDRFSAQQFSDYHSELNMSSLELGDSALYFCASSLRRSYGYTFGSGTRLTVV.

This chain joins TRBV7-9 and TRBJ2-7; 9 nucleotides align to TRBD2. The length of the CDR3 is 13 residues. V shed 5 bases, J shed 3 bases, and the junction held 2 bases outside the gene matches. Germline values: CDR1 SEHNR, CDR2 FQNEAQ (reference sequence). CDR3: CASSPAGGYEQYF. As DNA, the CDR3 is TGTGCCAGCAGCCCAGCGGGGGGCTACGAGCAGTACTTC.

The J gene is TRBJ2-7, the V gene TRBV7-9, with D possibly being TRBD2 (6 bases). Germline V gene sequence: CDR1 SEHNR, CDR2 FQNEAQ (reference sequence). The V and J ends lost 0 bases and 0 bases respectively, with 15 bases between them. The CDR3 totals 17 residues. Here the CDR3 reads CASSLADGGIRSYEQYF. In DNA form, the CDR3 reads TGTGCCAGCAGCTTAGCTGATGGCGGGATTCGCTCCTACGAGCAGTACTTC. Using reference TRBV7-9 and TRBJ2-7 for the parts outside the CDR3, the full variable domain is DTGVSQNPRHKITKRGQNVTFRCDPISEHNRLYWYRQTLGQGPEFLTYFQNEAQLEKSRLLSDRFSAERPKGSFSTLEIQRTEQGDSAMYLCASSLADGGIRSYEQYFGPGTRLTVT.

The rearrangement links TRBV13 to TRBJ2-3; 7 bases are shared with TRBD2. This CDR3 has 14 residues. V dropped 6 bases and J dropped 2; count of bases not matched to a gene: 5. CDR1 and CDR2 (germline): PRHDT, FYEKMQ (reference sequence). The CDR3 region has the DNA TGTGCCAGCAGTAGGCGGGAGAACACAGATACGCAGTATTTT. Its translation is CASSRRENTDTQYF. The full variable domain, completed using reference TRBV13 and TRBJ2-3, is AAGVIQSPRHLIKEKRETATLKCYPIPRHDTVYWYQQGPGQDPQFLISFYEKMQSDKGSIPDRFSAQQFSDYHSELNMSSLELGDSALYFCASSRRENTDTQYFGPGTRLTVL.

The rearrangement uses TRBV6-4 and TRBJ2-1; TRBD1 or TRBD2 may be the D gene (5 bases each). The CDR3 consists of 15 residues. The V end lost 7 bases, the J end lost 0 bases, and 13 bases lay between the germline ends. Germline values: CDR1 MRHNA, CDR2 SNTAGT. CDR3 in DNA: TGTGCCAGCACCAGGGACCCCAACTCCTACAATGAGCAGTTCTTC. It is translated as CASTRDPNSYNEQFF.

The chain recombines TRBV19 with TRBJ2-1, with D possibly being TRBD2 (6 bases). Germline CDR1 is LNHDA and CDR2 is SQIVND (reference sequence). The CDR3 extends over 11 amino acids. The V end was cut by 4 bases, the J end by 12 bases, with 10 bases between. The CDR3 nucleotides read TGTGCCAGTAGTACGGGACTCGGGCAGTTCTTC. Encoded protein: CASSTGLGQFF.

The CDR3, as DNA: TGTGCCAGTAGTCCAAGGACTAAAAGGGACTATGGCTACACCTTC. Protein sequence: CASSPRTKRDYGYTF. The V and J genes are TRBV19 and TRBJ1-2; the D is unclear. The CDR3 has 15 amino acids. Germline assignment: CDR1 LNHDA and CDR2 SQIVND (reference sequence). V was clipped by 5 bases and J by 3 bases, with 16 bases between them.

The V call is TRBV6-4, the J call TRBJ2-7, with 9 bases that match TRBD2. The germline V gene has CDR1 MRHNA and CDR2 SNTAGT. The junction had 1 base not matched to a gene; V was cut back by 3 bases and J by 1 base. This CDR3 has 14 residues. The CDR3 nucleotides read TGTGCCAGCAGTGAACTAGCGGGTTCCTACGAGCAGTACTTC. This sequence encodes CASSELAGSYEQYF.

In DNA form, the CDR3 reads TGCGCCAGCAGCTTGGCTCGACCAGATCCCCGCTACGAGCAGTACTTC. Translating it yields CASSLARPDPRYEQYF. The genes are TRBV5-1 and TRBJ2-7; D is uncertain. Trimming pared 0 bases from V and 3 bases from J, leaving 16 bases between. This CDR3 has 16 residues. Germline assignment: CDR1 SGHRS and CDR2 YFSETQ.

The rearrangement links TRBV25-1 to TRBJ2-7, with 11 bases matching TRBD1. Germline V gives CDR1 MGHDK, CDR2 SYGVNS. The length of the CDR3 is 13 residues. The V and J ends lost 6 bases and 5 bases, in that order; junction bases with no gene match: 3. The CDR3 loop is CASSGTGGNEQYF. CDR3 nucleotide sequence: TGTGCCAGCAGCGGGACAGGGGGAAACGAGCAGTACTTC.

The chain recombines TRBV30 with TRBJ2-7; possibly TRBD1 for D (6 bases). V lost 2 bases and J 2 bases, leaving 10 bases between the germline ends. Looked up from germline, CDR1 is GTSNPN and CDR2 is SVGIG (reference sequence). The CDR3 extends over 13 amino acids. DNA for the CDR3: TGTGCCTGGAGTCGGGACACCACCTACGAGCAGTACTTC. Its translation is CAWSRDTTYEQYF.

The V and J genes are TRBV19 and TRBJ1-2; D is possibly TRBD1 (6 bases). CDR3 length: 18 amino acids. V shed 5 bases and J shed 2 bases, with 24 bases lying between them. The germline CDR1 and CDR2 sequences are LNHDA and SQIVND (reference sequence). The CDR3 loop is CASSPNFSRQARNYGYTF. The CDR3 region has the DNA TGTGCCAGTAGTCCGAATTTCTCGAGACAGGCGAGAAACTATGGCTACACCTTC.

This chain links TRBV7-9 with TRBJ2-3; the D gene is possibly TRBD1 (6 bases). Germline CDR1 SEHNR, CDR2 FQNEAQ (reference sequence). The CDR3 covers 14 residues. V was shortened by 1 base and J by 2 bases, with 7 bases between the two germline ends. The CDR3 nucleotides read TGTGCCAGCAGCTTAGGGACAGCCACAGATACGCAGTATTTT. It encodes CASSLGTATDTQYF.

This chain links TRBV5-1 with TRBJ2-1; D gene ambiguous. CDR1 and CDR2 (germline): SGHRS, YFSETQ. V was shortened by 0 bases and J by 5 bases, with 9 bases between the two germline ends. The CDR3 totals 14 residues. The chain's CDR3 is CASSLVRANNEQFF. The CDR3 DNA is TGCGCCAGCAGCTTGGTGCGAGCGAACAATGAGCAGTTCTTC.

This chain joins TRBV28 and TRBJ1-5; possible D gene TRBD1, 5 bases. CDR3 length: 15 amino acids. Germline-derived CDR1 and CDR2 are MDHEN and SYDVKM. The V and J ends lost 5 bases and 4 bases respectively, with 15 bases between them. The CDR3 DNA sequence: TGTGCCAGCAGTACTCGCGGGGGGAAAAATCAGCCCCAGCATTTT. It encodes CASSTRGGKNQPQHF.

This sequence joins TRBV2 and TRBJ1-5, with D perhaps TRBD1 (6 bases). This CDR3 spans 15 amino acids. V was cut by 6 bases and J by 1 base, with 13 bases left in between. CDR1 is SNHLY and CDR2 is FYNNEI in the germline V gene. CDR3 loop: CASSLEQGSNQPQHF. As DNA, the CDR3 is TGTGCCAGCAGCCTTGAGCAGGGGAGCAATCAGCCCCAGCATTTT.

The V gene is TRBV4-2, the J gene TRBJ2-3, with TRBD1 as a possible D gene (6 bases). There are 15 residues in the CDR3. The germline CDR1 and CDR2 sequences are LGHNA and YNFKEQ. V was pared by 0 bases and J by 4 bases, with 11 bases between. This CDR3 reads CASSQDRGNADTQYF. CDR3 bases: TGTGCCAGCAGCCAAGATAGGGGGAACGCAGATACGCAGTATTTT.

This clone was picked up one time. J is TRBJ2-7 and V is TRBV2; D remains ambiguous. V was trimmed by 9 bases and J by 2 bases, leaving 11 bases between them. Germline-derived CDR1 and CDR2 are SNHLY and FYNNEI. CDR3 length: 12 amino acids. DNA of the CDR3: TGTGCCAGTACCACGGAACCCTACGAGCAGTACTTC. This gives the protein CASTTEPYEQYF.

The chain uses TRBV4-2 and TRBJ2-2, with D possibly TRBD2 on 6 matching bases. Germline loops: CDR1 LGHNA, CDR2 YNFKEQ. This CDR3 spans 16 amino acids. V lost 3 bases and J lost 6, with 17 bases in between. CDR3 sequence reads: CASSHILTSEAGELFF. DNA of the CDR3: TGTGCCAGCAGCCACATTCTGACTAGTGAGGCCGGGGAGCTGTTTTTT.